Listed here are 13 T cell receptor beta chains from one sample, sequenced in a study of cytomegalovirus exposure and HLA in healthy donors. The PCR ran on 60 Vbeta and 13 Jbeta primers. Generated by immunoSEQ multiplex PCR, the TCRdb table keeps only in-frame clones and is missing some. This table has around 140,000 clones, approximately 72% appearing once. The specimen was PBMCs. These TCRs come from an older woman in good health and CMV-seronegative.

This clone has just one count. V usage is TRBV27 and J usage is TRBJ2-1; 13 bases match TRBD2. The J segment lost 9 bases and the V segment lost 4 bases, leaving 9 bases of the junction unmatched. The CDR3 extends over 16 amino acids. Germline lookup yields CDR1 MNHEY and CDR2 SMNVEV (reference sequence). CDR3 coding DNA: TGTGCCAGCAGTTCCGGACTAGCGGGAGCAGGAGGTGAGCAGTTCTTC. Translated, it gives CASSSGLAGAGGEQFF.

The chain has TRBV5-6 and TRBJ2-1; TRBD1 matches 7 bases. Germline CDR1 reads SGHDT; CDR2 reads YYEEEE. The CDR3 extends over 14 amino acids. The V gene end was trimmed by 3 bases and the J gene end by 5 bases; junction bases not matched to a gene: 5. For the CDR3, the DNA is TGTGCCAGCAGCTCCTACAGGGGACACAATGAGCAGTTCTTC. Protein product: CASSSYRGHNEQFF.

CDR3 in amino acids: CASSIQGAGGYTF. In DNA form, the CDR3 reads TGTGCCAGTAGTATACAGGGGGCGGGCGGCTACACCTTC. This chain uses TRBV19 with TRBJ1-2; TRBD1 agrees at 8 bases. The CDR3 runs to 13 residues. Germline V lookup: CDR1 LNHDA, CDR2 SQIVND (reference sequence). V was pared by 2 bases and J by 8 bases, with 4 bases of the junction left unmatched.

The rearrangement joins TRBV5-4 to TRBJ2-5; 11 nucleotides line up with TRBD2. The J call is in doubt because the DNA end fits TRBJ2-7 better. CDR1 and CDR2 from the germline V gene are SGHNT and YYREEE (reference sequence). This CDR3 spans 16 amino acids. The CDR3 sequence is CASSPLGVAGGDEQYF. The CDR3 DNA reads TGTGCCAGCAGCCCCCTGGGGGTAGCGGGGGGGGACGAGCAGTACTTC.

The rearrangement uses TRBV2 and TRBJ1-2; D possibly corresponds to TRBD1 (5 bases). Germline loops: CDR1 SNHLY, CDR2 FYNNEI. CDR3 length: 12 amino acids. Trimming left V 8 bases short and J 7 bases short, with 14 bases between. CDR3 sequence: CASQGDWFGYTF. CDR3 nucleotide sequence: TGTGCCAGCCAAGGGGATTGGTTTGGCTACACCTTC.

The chain combines TRBV11-1 with TRBJ2-3; the match to TRBD1 covers 7 bases. The CDR3 totals 16 residues. V trimming: 5 bases; J trimming: 0 bases; junction bases outside the gene matches: 8. Germline CDR1 reads SGHAT; CDR2 reads FQDESV (reference sequence). The CDR3 loop is CASSPADRASTDTQYF. The CDR3 region has the DNA TGTGCCAGCAGCCCCGCCGACAGGGCTAGCACAGATACGCAGTATTTT.

The rearrangement links TRBV5-1 to TRBJ2-3; unclear D gene. The germline V gene encodes CDR1 SGHRS and CDR2 YFSETQ. V was clipped by 0 bases and J by 5 bases, with 10 bases between them. The CDR3 sequence is 14 residues long. The CDR3 reads CASSLALGGDTQYF. The DNA of the CDR3 is TGCGCCAGCAGCTTGGCGCTCGGCGGAGATACGCAGTATTTT.

The chain uses TRBV4-2 and TRBJ2-5, with 8 nucleotides matching TRBD2. The length of the CDR3 is 17 residues. The J segment lost 2 bases and the V segment lost 3 bases, leaving 11 bases of the junction unmatched. Germline V gene sequence: CDR1 LGHNA, CDR2 YNFKEQ. For the CDR3, the DNA is TGTGCCAGCAGCCAGGGCGGTAGCGGGAAGGGGCAAGAGACCCAGTACTTC. Its protein is CASSQGGSGKGQETQYF.

In this sample, this clone turned up once. This chain connects TRBV6-5 to TRBJ1-2; D remains unclear. This CDR3 is 16 amino acids long. Germline CDR1 and CDR2: MNHEY and SVGAGI. V lost 3 bases and J 3 bases, leaving 17 bases between the germline ends. CDR3 sequence reads: CASSYSGGMEDYGYTF. As DNA, the CDR3 is TGTGCCAGCAGTTATAGCGGAGGGATGGAGGACTATGGCTACACCTTC.

This chain connects TRBV2 to TRBJ1-4, with 7 bases aligning to TRBD1. Germline V gene lookup returns CDR1 SNHLY and CDR2 FYNNEI. After removal of 7 bases from V and 8 bases from J, the junction contained 10 bases not matched to a gene. The CDR3 is 14 residues long. CDR3 sequence reads: CASNREGAREKLFF. Written as DNA, the CDR3 is TGTGCCAGCAACCGCGAGGGGGCGAGGGAAAAACTGTTTTTT.

V and J are TRBV18 and TRBJ2-1; D call uncertain. V gave up 0 bases and J gave up 7 bases, with 10 bases separating them. CDR3 length: 14 amino acids. The germline V gene has CDR1 KGHSH and CDR2 LQKENI. CDR3 region: CASSPPGLPNEQFF. Here the CDR3 DNA reads TGTGCCAGCTCACCACCTGGGCTGCCAAATGAGCAGTTCTTC.

The rearrangement uses TRBV2 and TRBJ1-2; tentative D call: TRBD1 (5 bases). The CDR3 length is 15 residues. Germline V lookup: CDR1 SNHLY, CDR2 FYNNEI. The V gene lost 3 bases and the J gene lost 1 base, with 12 bases spanning the gap. The CDR3 nucleotides read TGTGCCAGCAGTGAGACCACAGGCCGTAACTATGGCTACACCTTC. Translated, it gives CASSETTGRNYGYTF. The whole variable domain, filled in from reference TRBV2 and TRBJ1-2, reads EPEVTQTPSHQVTQMGQEVILRCVPISNHLYFYWYRQILGQKVEFLVSFYNNEISEKSEIFDDQFSVERPDGSNFTLKIRSTKLEDSAMYFCASSETTGRNYGYTFGSGTRLTVV.

This clone came up a few times. The V gene is TRBV5-4, the J gene TRBJ1-2, with D hard to call. CDR1 and CDR2 (germline): SGHNT, YYREEE (reference sequence). V was shortened by 4 bases and J by 3 bases, with 16 bases between the two germline ends. CDR3 size: 15 residues. The CDR3 DNA reads TGTGCCAGCAGCCCGATAGACACGACCTACTATGGCTACACCTTC. Translated, it gives CASSPIDTTYYGYTF. The variable domain in full, with the rest retrieved from reference TRBV5-4 and TRBJ1-2, is ETGVTQSPTHLIKTRGQQVTLRCSSQSGHNTVSWYQQALGQGPQFIFQYYREEENGRGNFPPRFSGLQFPNYSSELNVNALELDDSALYLCASSPIDTTYYGYTFGSGTRLTVV.